These 19 T cell receptor beta chains came from one sample sequenced in a study of shared clonotypes between healthy human individuals. Data came from immunoSEQ multiplex PCR; TCRdb stores just in-frame clones and leaves some out. The sample lists 2 million to 2.5 million clones, 85% to 95% occurring once. Sequencing was done on a sample of naive CD4+ T cells from PBMCs. Subset given: CD45RA+ positively selected. All receptors derive from a man aged 18 to 29 in good health. Some clones in this sample may be carry-over from other donors' samples.

V usage is TRBV27 and J usage is TRBJ2-1, with 8 positions matching TRBD2. J lost 7 bases, V lost 5 bases, and 13 bases had no gene match. This CDR3 is built from 16 residues. CDR1 and CDR2 (germline): MNHEY, SMNVEV (reference sequence). This chain's CDR3 is CASSITSAGGFNEQFF. For the CDR3, the DNA is TGTGCCAGCAGTATAACTTCGGCGGGAGGTTTTAATGAGCAGTTCTTC.

The chain has TRBV4-1 and TRBJ2-3; maybe TRBD2 (6 bases). This CDR3 has 16 amino acids. In germline, CDR1 is MGHRA, CDR2 YSYEKL. V gave up 5 bases and J gave up 0 bases, with 15 bases separating them. The CDR3: CASSTGRTTSTDTQYF. The CDR3 coding sequence is TGCGCCAGCAGCACCGGACGGACTACTAGCACAGATACGCAGTATTTT.

This chain connects TRBV18 to TRBJ2-7; D tentatively reads TRBD1 or TRBD2 (5 bases each). CDR1 and CDR2 from the germline V gene are KGHSH and LQKENI. This CDR3 region has 13 residues. The ends were cut back, 3 bases at V and 5 bases at J, with 11 bases in the middle. CDR3 loop: CASSPAWDDEQYF. The CDR3 coding sequence is TGTGCCAGCTCACCCGCATGGGACGACGAGCAGTACTTC.

V gene TRBV5-1 combines with J gene TRBJ2-3, with 8 bases matching TRBD2. The V and J ends lost 3 bases and 1 base, in that order; junction bases with no gene match: 7. CDR1 is SGHRS and CDR2 is YFSETQ in the germline V gene. The length of the CDR3 is 16 residues. The CDR3 protein is CASSWPGGTGTDTQYF. CDR3 nucleotide sequence: TGCGCCAGCAGCTGGCCGGGAGGGACCGGCACAGATACGCAGTATTTT.

The chain has TRBV9 and TRBJ1-5; D unclear. With 1 base removed from V and 4 bases from J, the gap between germline ends came to 6 bases. In germline, CDR1 is SGDLS, CDR2 YYNGEE. The CDR3 contains 13 residues. The CDR3 coding sequence is TGTGCCAGCAGCGTAAGTCATAATCAGCCCCAGCATTTT. As protein: CASSVSHNQPQHF.

The chain employs TRBV2 and TRBJ2-3; 14 bases fit TRBD2. The CDR3 has 19 amino acids. V lost 8 bases to trimming and J lost 6 bases; unmatched junction nucleotides: 19. Germline CDR1 reads SNHLY; CDR2 reads FYNNEI. The CDR3 spells CASPGSGETSGRAGDTQYF. DNA for the CDR3: TGTGCCAGCCCGGGCTCCGGGGAGACTAGCGGGAGGGCCGGCGATACGCAGTATTTT.

CDR3 DNA: TGTGCCAGCTCACCACCGGTGGGACAGGGCCCCTACGAGCAGTACTTC. It yields the protein CASSPPVGQGPYEQYF. This chain links TRBV18 with TRBJ2-7; 9 positions match TRBD1. The CDR3 loop spans 16 amino acids. Trimming took 0 bases from V and 2 from J; bases not matched to a gene: 5. CDR1 is KGHSH, CDR2 LQKENI, per germline.

This chain connects TRBV29-1 to TRBJ2-1, with unresolved D. Germline V gene lookup returns CDR1 SQVTM and CDR2 ANQGSEA. Trimming removed 7 bases from V and 0 bases from J, with 13 bases in between. The CDR3 is 14 residues long. CDR3 sequence: CSERSTYSYNEQFF. The CDR3 DNA is TGCAGCGAGAGGAGTACTTACTCCTACAATGAGCAGTTCTTC.

The chain combines TRBV11-1 with TRBJ2-4; TRBD2 is a possible D gene (5 bases). The CDR3 runs to 14 residues. In germline, CDR1 is SGHAT, CDR2 FQDESV (reference sequence). V lost 1 base and J 4 bases, leaving 8 bases between the germline ends. The CDR3 region is CASSLETGKNIQYF. Written as DNA, the CDR3 is TGTGCCAGCAGCTTAGAGACGGGGAAAAACATTCAGTACTTC.

The chain combines TRBV18 with TRBJ1-1; a possible D gene is TRBD1 (5 bases). The CDR3 is made up of 15 amino acids. Germline CDR1 is KGHSH and CDR2 is LQKENI. Deletions cut 2 bases from V and 11 bases from J, with 21 bases between. CDR3 nucleotides: TGTGCCAGCTCACCAAGGGCAGCGGGGGTAAGCGAGGCTTTCTTT. The encoded protein is CASSPRAAGVSEAFF.

The rearrangement links TRBV28 to TRBJ2-1; TRBD1 or TRBD2 may be the D gene (5 bases each). V was clipped by 3 bases and J by 8 bases, with 14 bases between them. This CDR3 spans 14 amino acids. From germline, CDR1 is MDHEN and CDR2 SYDVKM. The CDR3 DNA follows: TGTGCCAGCAGTTTTCTGGGGGTTCTGGATGAGCAGTTCTTC. Translating it yields CASSFLGVLDEQFF.

The chain combines TRBV30 with TRBJ2-6; either TRBD1 or TRBD2 may supply D (5 bases each). CDR3 length equals 17 residues. The ends were cut back, 5 bases at V and 0 bases at J, with 17 bases in the middle. Germline V gene sequence: CDR1 GTSNPN, CDR2 SVGIG (reference sequence). CDR3 sequence (DNA): TGTGCCTGGGGGGGACCAACAGGCAGCTCTGGGGCCAACGTCCTGACTTTC. Its translation: CAWGGPTGSSGANVLTF.

This CDR3 reads CASSQGDRQNEKLFF. CDR3 in DNA: TGCGCCAGCAGCCAAGGAGACAGGCAAAATGAAAAACTGTTTTTT. V usage is TRBV4-3 and J usage is TRBJ1-4; possibly TRBD1 for D (6 bases). Germline CDR1 LGHNA, CDR2 YSLEER. This CDR3 comprises 15 residues. V lost 1 base, J lost 5 bases, and 11 bases lay in between.

The chain employs TRBV9 and TRBJ1-4; possible D gene TRBD1, 5 bases. The V and J ends lost 4 bases and 10 bases respectively, with 17 bases between them. The CDR3 extends over 14 amino acids. Germline CDR1 and CDR2: SGDLS and YYNGEE. The CDR3 is CASSRASGGGKLFF. The CDR3 nucleotides read TGTGCCAGCAGCCGCGCGAGCGGGGGGGGAAAACTGTTTTTT.

The chain uses TRBV11-2 and TRBJ2-7, with D perhaps matching TRBD1 (5 bases). The germline V gene encodes CDR1 SGHAT and CDR2 FQNNGV. The germline V and J ends were trimmed by 7 bases and 5 bases, with 18 bases remaining between them. The CDR3 extends over 14 amino acids. The CDR3 sequence is CASTPQAWGHEQYF. DNA of the CDR3: TGTGCCAGCACCCCGCAGGCATGGGGCCACGAGCAGTACTTC.

CDR3 loop: CAIRAGYNEQFF. The CDR3 region has the DNA TGTGCCATCAGGGCTGGGTACAATGAGCAGTTCTTC. The chain has TRBV6-6 and TRBJ2-1; a weak D match, TRBD1 (5 bases). This CDR3 spans 12 amino acids. Germline loops: CDR1 MNHNY, CDR2 SVGAGI (reference sequence). The V end was cut by 10 bases, the J end by 4 bases, with 11 bases between.

The rearrangement links TRBV7-3 to TRBJ2-7; D is unclear. CDR3 size: 14 residues. V lost 1 base and J 0 bases, leaving 7 bases between the germline ends. From germline, CDR1 is SGHTA and CDR2 FQGTGA. Written as DNA, the CDR3 is TGTGCCAGCAGCTTAAACGCGGACTCCTACGAGCAGTACTTC. Its translation is CASSLNADSYEQYF.

Concerning this clone itself: This sample includes further DNA sequences coding for the same CDR3. The genes are TRBV6-1 and TRBJ2-7; no clear D gene. Germline-derived CDR1 and CDR2 are MNHNS and SASEGT. Trimming took 4 bases from V and 0 from J, leaving 7 bases between them. CDR3 length: 13 residues. DNA for the CDR3: TGTGCCAGCAGTGTCGGCAGCTCCTACGAGCAGTACTTC. Amino acids: CASSVGSSYEQYF.

The chain combines TRBV19 with TRBJ2-2, with a possible D match to TRBD1 (9 bases). Trimming shortened V by 5 bases and J by 4 bases, and 26 bases separated the two germline ends. The CDR3 totals 19 residues. Germline loops: CDR1 LNHDA, CDR2 SQIVND (reference sequence). CDR3 residues: CASSAGTGISGSVTGELFF. CDR3 in DNA: TGTGCCAGTAGTGCCGGGACAGGGATCAGCGGGAGTGTCACCGGGGAGCTGTTTTTT.